A selection of T cell receptor beta chains follows, all from one sample in a study of T cells in Graves' hyperthyroidism and ophthalmopathy. TCRdb recomputed calls from the multiplex PCR reads with MiXCR, one row per CDR3 protein. The table includes over 700,000 distinct CDR3 sequences, over 35% detected once. Sequenced input: blood. The receptors derive from a man between 18 and 35 years old with Graves' hyperthyroidism. The CDR3 runs from the conserved cysteine through the conserved F or W. The D gene is left open where the match is weak. Size is stated for part of the rows, as once, few or many counts, or as a class when the clone is expanded.

v_gene	d_gene	abundance	len	j_gene	CDR3nt	CDR3aa
TRBV7-9	TRBD1	-	14	TRBJ2-7	TGTGCCAGCAGAGCTCGACAGGGGGCCTACGAGCAGTACTTC	CASRARQGAYEQYF
TRBV4-3	-	-	15	TRBJ1-3	TGCGCCAGCAGCCAAGAGTACAGCTCTGGAAACACCATATATTTT	CASSQEYSSGNTIYF
TRBV7-3	-	-	13	TRBJ1-2	TGTGCCAGCAGCTTATACGGCGACTATGGCTACACCTTC	CASSLYGDYGYTF
TRBV12-3/TRBV12-4	-	-	18	TRBJ2-6	TGTGCCAGCAGTTTTAGGTCAGCTCCCTACTCTGGGGCCAACGTCCTGACTTTC	CASSFRSAPYSGANVLTF
TRBV9	TRBD1	few	15	TRBJ2-5	TGTGCCAGCAGCTTCTACACGGGACAGAAAGAGACCCAGTACTTC	CASSFYTGQKETQYF
TRBV7-9	TRBD1	few	15	TRBJ2-2	TGTGCCAGCAGTACACAGGGGGCGGGCACCGGGGAGCTGTTTTTT	CASSTQGAGTGELFF
TRBV14	TRBD1	-	15	TRBJ2-7	TGTGCCAGCAGCCAACCGACAGGGTTGAGGGACGAGCAGTACTTC	CASSQPTGLRDEQYF
TRBV6-6	-	few	14	TRBJ1-6	TGTGCCAGCAGTTACTCGGCAGGGAATTCACCCCTCCACTTT	CASSYSAGNSPLHF
TRBV7-8	-	few	17	TRBJ2-5	TGTGCCAGCAGCGCAGCTCCTTGGGGGGGCGGAATGGAGACCCAGTACTTC	CASSAAPWGGGMETQYF
TRBV7-3	TRBD1	-	14	TRBJ2-5	TGTGCCAGCAGCATAACAGGGGTCTTAGAGACCCAGTACTTC	CASSITGVLETQYF
TRBV20-1	TRBD1	-	15	TRBJ1-5	TGCAGTGCTAGAGAGGGGACAGGGGGAGACCAGCCCCAGCATTTT	CSAREGTGGDQPQHF
TRBV7-4	TRBD1	-	16	TRBJ1-1	TGTGCCAGCAGCTTGTTAGGACAGGGGTTAAACACTGAAGCTTTCTTT	CASSLLGQGLNTEAFF
TRBV9	-	-	15	TRBJ1-1	TGTGCCAGCAGCCCCAGGGACGGGACGGGTAATGAAGCTTTCTTT	CASSPRDGTGNEAFF
TRBV2	TRBD2	-	14	TRBJ2-1	TGTGCCAGCAGTGATAGCGGGGCCTACAATGAGCAGTTCTTC	CASSDSGAYNEQFF
TRBV7-2	-	-	12	TRBJ2-3	TGTGCCAGCAGCAAGACCGGAGATACGCAGTATTTT	CASSKTGDTQYF
TRBV25-1	TRBD1	many	14	TRBJ1-1	TGTGCCAGCAGTGAGGGACAGCTGAACACTGAAGCTTTCTTT	CASSEGQLNTEAFF
TRBV7-2	-	few	14	TRBJ1-1	TGTGCCAGCAGCTCAAAACTAAGGACCACTGAAGCTTTCTTT	CASSSKLRTTEAFF
TRBV7-9	TRBD1	few	15	TRBJ2-7	TGTGCCAACAGCTTTGGACAGGGAAACTCCTACGAGCAGTACTTC	CANSFGQGNSYEQYF
TRBV15	TRBD2	many	15	TRBJ2-5	TGTGCCACCTCGACTAGCGGGGGTCTCCAAGAGACCCAGTACTTC	CATSTSGGLQETQYF
TRBV25-1	-	many	13	TRBJ1-1	TGTGCCAGCACCTCATTTGGGAACACTGAAGCTTTCTTT	CASTSFGNTEAFF
TRBV20-1	TRBD1	-	15	TRBJ2-7	TGCAGTGCTACCTGCCCTGGACAGGCGGCGTACGAGCAGTACTTC	CSATCPGQAAYEQYF
TRBV29-1	-	many	14	TRBJ2-5	TGCAGCGTTGAAGATCGCGGCGGGCAAGAGACCCAGTACTTC	CSVEDRGGQETQYF
TRBV6-5	TRBD1	few	16	TRBJ2-7	TGTGCCAGCAGTTACCCCGGGACAGGGGCCAGCTACGAGCAGTACTTC	CASSYPGTGASYEQYF
TRBV9	-	-	18	TRBJ1-1	TGTGCCAGCAGCGTAGAAGGTCTTCCTTTATCCCTGAACACTGAAGCTTTCTTT	CASSVEGLPLSLNTEAFF
TRBV5-1	-	few	14	TRBJ2-7	TGCGCCAGCAGCCCCGGAGACGATCTTTCTCCGCAGTACTTC	CASSPGDDLSPQYF
TRBV10-3	-	-	15	TRBJ2-7	TGTGCCATCAGTGAGTCGTATCAGGGGCCCTACGAGCAGTACTTC	CAISESYQGPYEQYF
TRBV6-6	-	-	15	TRBJ2-7	TGTGCCAGCAGTCCCAACAGGTATCAATCCTACGAGCAGTACTTC	CASSPNRYQSYEQYF
TRBV9	TRBD1	many	15	TRBJ1-2	TGTGCCAGCAGCGTAGCGCAGGGGGCACAGTATGGCTACACCTTC	CASSVAQGAQYGYTF
TRBV7-2	-	-	15	TRBJ2-7	TGTGCCAGCAGCTTTGCAGCAGGGAACCTCTACGAGCAGTACTTC	CASSFAAGNLYEQYF
TRBV6-1	-	few	17	TRBJ2-7	TGTGCCAGCAGTTCAAGAGGGGCCTTCGGGGGAGACTACGAGCAGTACTTC	CASSSRGAFGGDYEQYF
TRBV7-9	-	many	16	TRBJ2-5	TGTGCCAGCAGCTTAGGGTTTGGAGATGATCAAGAGACCCAGTACTTC	CASSLGFGDDQETQYF
TRBV2	-	-	14	TRBJ2-5	TGTGCCAGCAGGGCTACAATCGAGCAAAAGACCCAGTACTTC	CASRATIEQKTQYF
TRBV7-2	-	few	17	TRBJ1-1	TGTGCCAGCAGCTTTGCCCCGCCGGGTACAAGGAACACTGAAGCTTTCTTT	CASSFAPPGTRNTEAFF
TRBV19	TRBD1	-	13	TRBJ1-2	TGTGCCAGTAGTATAGGGGGACAGTATGGCTACACCTTC	CASSIGGQYGYTF
TRBV2	-	many	12	TRBJ2-7	TGTGCCAGCAGCGGGGACAACTACGAGCAGTACTTC	CASSGDNYEQYF
TRBV20-1	-	few	14	TRBJ2-7	TGCAGTGCGGTACAGGGTTCCCCCACCTACGAGCAGTACTTC	CSAVQGSPTYEQYF
TRBV19	-	-	15	TRBJ2-5	TGTGCCAGTAGTATAACGGGGGGCGCGGGAGAGACCCAGTACTTC	CASSITGGAGETQYF
TRBV7-8	TRBD2	few	18	TRBJ2-7	TGTGCCAGCAGCTTAAGTCTAGCGGGAGCCCATGCTAGCCACGAGCAGTACTTC	CASSLSLAGAHASHEQYF
TRBV7-6	-	few	15	TRBJ1-2	TGTGCCAGCAGCCCAGGCACCCCCGGTTCTGGTGGCTACACCTTC	CASSPGTPGSGGYTF
TRBV10-3	TRBD1	many	11	TRBJ1-1	TGTGCCATTCGCAGGGGGACTGAAGCTTTCTTT	CAIRRGTEAFF
TRBV29-1	-	many	12	TRBJ2-5	TGCAGCGTTGGACTAAGGGGAGAGACCCAGTACTTC	CSVGLRGETQYF
TRBV20-1	TRBD1	-	14	TRBJ2-5	TGCAGTGCTAGGGAGACAGGGGTGGAGGAGACCCAGTACTTC	CSARETGVEETQYF